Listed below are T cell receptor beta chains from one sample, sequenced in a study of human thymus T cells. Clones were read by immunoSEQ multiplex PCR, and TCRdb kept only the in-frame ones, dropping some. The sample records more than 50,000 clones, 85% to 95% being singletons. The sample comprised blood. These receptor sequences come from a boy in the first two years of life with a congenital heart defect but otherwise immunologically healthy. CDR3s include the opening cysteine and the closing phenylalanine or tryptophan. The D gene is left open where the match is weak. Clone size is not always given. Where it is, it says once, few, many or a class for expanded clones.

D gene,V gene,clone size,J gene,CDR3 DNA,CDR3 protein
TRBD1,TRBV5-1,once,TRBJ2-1,TGCGCCAGCAGCCCCGGGACAGGGGGGTACAATGAGCAGTTCTTC,CASSPGTGGYNEQFF
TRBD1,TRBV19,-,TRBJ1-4,TGTGCCAGTAGTATACCAACAGGGGGCGCCTATGAAAAACTGTTTTTT,CASSIPTGGAYEKLFF
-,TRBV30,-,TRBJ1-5,TGTGCCTGGGGGGGCGGGGGTAATCAGCCCCAGCATTTT,CAWGGGGNQPQHF
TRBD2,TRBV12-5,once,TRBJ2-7,TGTGCTAGTGGGTCCCGAAAGCGGGGCTACTACGAGCAGTACTTC,CASGSRKRGYYEQYF
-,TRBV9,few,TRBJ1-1,TGTGCCAGCAGCCAAGGAGGGCTGCGCACTGAAGCTTTCTTT,CASSQGGLRTEAFF
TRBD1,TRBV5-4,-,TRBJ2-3,TGTGCCAGCTCGGGACAGGGAAGCACAGATACGCAGTATTTT,CASSGQGSTDTQYF
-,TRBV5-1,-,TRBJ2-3,TGCGCCAGCAGACACCGCACAGATACGCAGTATTTT,CASRHRTDTQYF
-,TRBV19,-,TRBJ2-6,TGTGCCAGTAGTGGAGGGAGAGGGGCCAACGTCCTGACTTTC,CASSGGRGANVLTF
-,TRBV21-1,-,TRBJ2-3,TGTGCCAGCCCGGAGGGGTCTAGCGGGAACCACACAGATACGCAGTATTTT,CASPEGSSGNHTDTQYF
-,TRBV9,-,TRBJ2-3,TGTGCCAGCAGCTTCCTACCGGGACCCCTCACAGATACGCAGTATTTT,CASSFLPGPLTDTQYF